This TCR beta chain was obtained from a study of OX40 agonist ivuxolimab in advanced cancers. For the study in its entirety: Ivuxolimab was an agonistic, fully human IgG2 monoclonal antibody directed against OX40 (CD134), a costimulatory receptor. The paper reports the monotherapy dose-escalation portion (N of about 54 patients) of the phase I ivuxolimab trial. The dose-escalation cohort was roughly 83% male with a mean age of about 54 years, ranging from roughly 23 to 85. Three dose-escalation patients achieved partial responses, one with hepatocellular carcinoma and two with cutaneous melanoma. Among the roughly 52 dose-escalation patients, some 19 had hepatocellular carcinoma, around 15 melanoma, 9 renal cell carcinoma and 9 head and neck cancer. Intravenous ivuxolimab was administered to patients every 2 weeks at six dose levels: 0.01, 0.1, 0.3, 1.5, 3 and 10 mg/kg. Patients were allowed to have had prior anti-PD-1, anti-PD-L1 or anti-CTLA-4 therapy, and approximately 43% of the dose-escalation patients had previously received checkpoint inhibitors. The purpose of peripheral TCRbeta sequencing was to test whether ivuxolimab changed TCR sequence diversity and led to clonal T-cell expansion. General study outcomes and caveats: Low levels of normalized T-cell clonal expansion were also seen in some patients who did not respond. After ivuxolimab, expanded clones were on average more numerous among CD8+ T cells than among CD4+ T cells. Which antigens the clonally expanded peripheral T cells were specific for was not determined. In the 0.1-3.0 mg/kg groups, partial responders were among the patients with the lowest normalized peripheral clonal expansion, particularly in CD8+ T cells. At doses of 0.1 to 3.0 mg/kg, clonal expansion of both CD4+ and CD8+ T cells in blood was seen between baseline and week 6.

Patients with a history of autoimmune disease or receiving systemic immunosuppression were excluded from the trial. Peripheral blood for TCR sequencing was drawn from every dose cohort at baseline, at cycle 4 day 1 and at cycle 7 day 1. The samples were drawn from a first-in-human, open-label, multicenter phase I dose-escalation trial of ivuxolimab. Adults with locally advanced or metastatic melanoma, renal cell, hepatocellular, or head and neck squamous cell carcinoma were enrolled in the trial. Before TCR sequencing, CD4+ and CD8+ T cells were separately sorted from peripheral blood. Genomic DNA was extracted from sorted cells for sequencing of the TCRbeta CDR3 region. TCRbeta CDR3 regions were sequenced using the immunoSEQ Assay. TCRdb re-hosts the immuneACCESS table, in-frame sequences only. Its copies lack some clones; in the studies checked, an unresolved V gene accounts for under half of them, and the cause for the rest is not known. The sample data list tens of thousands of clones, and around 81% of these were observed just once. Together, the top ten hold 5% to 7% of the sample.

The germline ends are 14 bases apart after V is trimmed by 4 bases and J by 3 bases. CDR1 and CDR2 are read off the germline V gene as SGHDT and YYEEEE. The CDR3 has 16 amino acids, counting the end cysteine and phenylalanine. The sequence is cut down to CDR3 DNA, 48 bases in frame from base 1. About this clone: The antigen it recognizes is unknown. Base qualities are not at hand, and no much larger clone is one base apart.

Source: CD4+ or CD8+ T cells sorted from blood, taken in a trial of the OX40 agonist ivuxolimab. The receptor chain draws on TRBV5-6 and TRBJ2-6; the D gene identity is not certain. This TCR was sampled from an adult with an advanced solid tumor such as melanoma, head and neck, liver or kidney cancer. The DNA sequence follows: TGTGCCAGCAGCGCGAGATCGGTTGATGGGGCCAACGTCCTGACTTTC. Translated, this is CASSARSVDGANVLTF. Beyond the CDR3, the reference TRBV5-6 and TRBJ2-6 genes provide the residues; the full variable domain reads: DAGVTQSPTHLIKTRGQQVTLRCSPKSGHDTVSWYQQALGQGPQFIFQYYEEEERQRGNFPDRFSGHQFPNYSSELNVNALLLGDSALYLCASSARSVDGANVLTFGAGSRLTVL.